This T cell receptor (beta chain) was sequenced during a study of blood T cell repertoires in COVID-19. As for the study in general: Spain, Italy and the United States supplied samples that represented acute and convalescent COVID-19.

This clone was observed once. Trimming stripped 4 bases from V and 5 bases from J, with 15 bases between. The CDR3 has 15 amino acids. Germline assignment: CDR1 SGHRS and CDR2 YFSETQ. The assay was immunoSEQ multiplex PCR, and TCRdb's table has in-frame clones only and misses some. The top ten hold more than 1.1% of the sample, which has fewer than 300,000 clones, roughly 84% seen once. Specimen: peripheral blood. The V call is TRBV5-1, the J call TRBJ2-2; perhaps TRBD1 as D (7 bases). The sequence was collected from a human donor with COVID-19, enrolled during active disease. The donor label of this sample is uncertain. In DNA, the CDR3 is TGCGCCAGCAGCCCGACAGGGACTGGGACCGGGGAGCTGTTTTTT. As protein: CASSPTGTGTGELFF.